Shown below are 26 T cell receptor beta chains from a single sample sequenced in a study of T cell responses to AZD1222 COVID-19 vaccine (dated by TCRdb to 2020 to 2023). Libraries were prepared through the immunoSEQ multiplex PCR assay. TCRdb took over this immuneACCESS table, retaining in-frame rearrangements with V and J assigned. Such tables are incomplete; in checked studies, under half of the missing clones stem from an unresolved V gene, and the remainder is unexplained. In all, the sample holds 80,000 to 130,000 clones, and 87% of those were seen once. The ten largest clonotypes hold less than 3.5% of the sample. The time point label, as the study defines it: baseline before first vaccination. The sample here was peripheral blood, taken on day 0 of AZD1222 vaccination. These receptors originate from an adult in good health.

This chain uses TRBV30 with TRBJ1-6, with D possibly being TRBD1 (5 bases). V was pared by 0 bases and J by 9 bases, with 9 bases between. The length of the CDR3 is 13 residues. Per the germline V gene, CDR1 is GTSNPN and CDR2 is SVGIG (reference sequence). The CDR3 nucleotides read TGTGCCTGGAGTGTTGGGGGGGGTTCACCCCTCCACTTT. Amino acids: CAWSVGGGSPLHF.

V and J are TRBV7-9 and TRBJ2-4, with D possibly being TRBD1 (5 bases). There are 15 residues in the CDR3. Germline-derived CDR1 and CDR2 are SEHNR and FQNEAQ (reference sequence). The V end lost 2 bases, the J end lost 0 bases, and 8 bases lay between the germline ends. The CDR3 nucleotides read TGTGCCAGCAGCTTACCAGGGCAAGCCAAAAACATTCAGTACTTC. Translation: CASSLPGQAKNIQYF.

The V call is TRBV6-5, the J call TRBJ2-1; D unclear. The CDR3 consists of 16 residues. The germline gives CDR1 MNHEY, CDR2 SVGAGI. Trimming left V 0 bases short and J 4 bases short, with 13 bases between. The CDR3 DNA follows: TGTGCCAGCAGTTACTCAAGGTCCCTCCTTTACAATGAGCAGTTCTTC. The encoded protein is CASSYSRSLLYNEQFF.

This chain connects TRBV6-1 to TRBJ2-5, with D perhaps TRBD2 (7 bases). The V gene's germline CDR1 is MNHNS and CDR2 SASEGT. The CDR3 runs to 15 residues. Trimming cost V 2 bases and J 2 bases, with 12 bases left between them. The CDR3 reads CASSELRGGQETQYF. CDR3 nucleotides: TGTGCCAGCAGTGAATTGAGGGGGGGTCAAGAGACCCAGTACTTC.

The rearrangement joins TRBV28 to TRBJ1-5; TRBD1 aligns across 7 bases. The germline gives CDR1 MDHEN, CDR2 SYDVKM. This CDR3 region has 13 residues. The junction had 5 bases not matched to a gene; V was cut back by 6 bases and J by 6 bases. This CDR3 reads CASSRQGAQPQHF. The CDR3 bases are TGTGCCAGCAGCAGACAGGGAGCTCAGCCCCAGCATTTT. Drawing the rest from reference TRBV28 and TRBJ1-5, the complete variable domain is DVKVTQSSRYLVKRTGEKVFLECVQDMDHENMFWYRQDPGLGLRLIYFSYDVKMKEKGDIPEGYSVSREKKERFSLILESASTNQTSMYLCASSRQGAQPQHFGDGTRLSIL.

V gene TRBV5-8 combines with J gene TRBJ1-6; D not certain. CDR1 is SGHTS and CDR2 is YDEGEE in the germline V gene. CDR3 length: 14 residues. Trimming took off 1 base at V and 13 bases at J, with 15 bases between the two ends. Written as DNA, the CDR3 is TGTGCCAGCAGCTTGCGCGCCCCCGCCGTCCCCCTCCACTTT. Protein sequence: CASSLRAPAVPLHF.

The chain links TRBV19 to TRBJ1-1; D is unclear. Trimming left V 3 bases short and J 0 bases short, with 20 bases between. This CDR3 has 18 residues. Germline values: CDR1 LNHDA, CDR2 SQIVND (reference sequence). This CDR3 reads CASSIGLGREWMNTEAFF. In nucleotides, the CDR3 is TGTGCCAGTAGTATCGGTCTAGGGAGAGAATGGATGAACACTGAAGCTTTCTTT.

The CDR3 protein is CASSLTGTLSYNEQFF. CDR3 nucleotides: TGTGCCAGCAGCTTAACCGGCACTCTCTCATACAATGAGCAGTTCTTC. The rearrangement links TRBV7-3 to TRBJ2-1, with D hard to call. CDR3 size: 16 residues. Germline values: CDR1 SGHTA, CDR2 FQGTGA. Trimming took 0 bases from V and 4 from J, leaving 13 bases between them.

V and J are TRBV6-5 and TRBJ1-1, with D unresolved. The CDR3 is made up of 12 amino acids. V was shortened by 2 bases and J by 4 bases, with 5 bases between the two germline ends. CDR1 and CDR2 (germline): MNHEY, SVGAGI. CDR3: CASSYDGTEAFF. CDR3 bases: TGTGCCAGCAGTTACGATGGCACTGAAGCTTTCTTT.

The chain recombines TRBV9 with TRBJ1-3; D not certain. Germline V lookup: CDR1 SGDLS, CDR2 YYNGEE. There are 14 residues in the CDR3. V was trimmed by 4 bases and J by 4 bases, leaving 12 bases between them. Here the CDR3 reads CASSRALVGNTIYF. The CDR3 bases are TGTGCCAGCAGCCGGGCTCTAGTCGGAAACACCATATATTTT.

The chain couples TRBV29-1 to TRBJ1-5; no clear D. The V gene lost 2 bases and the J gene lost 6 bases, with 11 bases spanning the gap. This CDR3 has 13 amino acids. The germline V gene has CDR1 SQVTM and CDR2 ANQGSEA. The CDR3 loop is CSVEYNSGQPQHF. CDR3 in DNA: TGCAGCGTTGAATACAACTCTGGTCAGCCCCAGCATTTT.

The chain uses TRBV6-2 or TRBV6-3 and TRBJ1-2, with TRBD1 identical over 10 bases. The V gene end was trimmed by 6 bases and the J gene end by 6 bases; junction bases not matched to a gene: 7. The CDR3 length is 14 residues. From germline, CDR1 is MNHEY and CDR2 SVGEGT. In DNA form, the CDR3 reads TGTGCCAGCAGCAGACAGGGGGCCTTCGATGGCTACACCTTC. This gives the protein CASSRQGAFDGYTF.

CDR3 residues: CASSVTGTSGFGETQYF. CDR3 nucleotides: TGTGCCAGCAGCGTTACCGGGACTAGCGGGTTCGGGGAGACCCAGTACTTC. V and J are TRBV6-2 or TRBV6-3 and TRBJ2-5; 12 positions match TRBD2. The CDR3 extends over 17 amino acids. Losses at the gene ends were 6 bases for V and 5 bases for J; bases not matched to a gene: 13. Germline CDR1 and CDR2: MNHEY and SVGEGT.

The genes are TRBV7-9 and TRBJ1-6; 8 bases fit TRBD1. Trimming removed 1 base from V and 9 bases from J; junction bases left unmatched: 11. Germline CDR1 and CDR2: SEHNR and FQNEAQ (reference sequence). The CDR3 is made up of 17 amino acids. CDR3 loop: CASSLDRFDRGSSPLHF. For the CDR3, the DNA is TGTGCCAGCAGCTTAGATAGGTTTGACAGGGGAAGTTCACCCCTCCACTTT.

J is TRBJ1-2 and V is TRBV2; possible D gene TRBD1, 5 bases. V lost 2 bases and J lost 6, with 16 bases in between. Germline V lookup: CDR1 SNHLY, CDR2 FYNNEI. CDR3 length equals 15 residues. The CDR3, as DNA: TGTGCCAGCAGTGAATCCAGGGCGGCGTGGCATGGCTACACCTTC. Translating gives CASSESRAAWHGYTF.

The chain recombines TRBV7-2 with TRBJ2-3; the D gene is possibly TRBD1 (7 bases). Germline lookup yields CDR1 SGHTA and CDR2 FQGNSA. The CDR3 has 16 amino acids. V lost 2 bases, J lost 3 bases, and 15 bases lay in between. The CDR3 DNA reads TGTGCCAGCAGCTTACAGGGGGGCAGGTTGACAGATACGCAGTATTTT. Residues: CASSLQGGRLTDTQYF.

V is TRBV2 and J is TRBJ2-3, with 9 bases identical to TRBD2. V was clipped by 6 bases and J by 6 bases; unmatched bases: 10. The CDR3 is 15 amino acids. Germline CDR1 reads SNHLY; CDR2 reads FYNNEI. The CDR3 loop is CASRLIAGVSDTQYF. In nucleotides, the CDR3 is TGTGCCAGCAGACTAATAGCGGGGGTCTCCGATACGCAGTATTTT.

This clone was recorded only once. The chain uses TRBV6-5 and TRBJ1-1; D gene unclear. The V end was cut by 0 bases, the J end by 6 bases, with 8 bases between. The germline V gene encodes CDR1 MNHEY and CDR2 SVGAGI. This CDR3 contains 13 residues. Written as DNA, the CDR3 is TGTGCCAGCAGTTACTCGGGGAGACCTGAAGCTTTCTTT. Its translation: CASSYSGRPEAFF.

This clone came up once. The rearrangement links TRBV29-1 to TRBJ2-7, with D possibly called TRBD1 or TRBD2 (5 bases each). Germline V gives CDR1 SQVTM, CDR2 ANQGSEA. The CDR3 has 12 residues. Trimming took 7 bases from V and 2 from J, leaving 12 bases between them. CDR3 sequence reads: CSARDGTYEQYF. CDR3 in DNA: TGCAGCGCCCGGGACGGAACCTACGAGCAGTACTTC.

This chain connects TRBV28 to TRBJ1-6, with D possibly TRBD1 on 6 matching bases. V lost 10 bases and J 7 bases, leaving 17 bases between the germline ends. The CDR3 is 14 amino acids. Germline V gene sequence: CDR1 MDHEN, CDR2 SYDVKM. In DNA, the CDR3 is TGTGCCATTGAGTACAGGGATAGGAATTCACCCCTCCACTTT. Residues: CAIEYRDRNSPLHF.

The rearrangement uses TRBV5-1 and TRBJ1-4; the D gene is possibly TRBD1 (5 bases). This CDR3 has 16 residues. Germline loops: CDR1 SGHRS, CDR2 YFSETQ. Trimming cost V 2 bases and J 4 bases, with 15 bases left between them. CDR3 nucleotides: TGCGCCAGCAGCTTTAGTTCGGGACGGATTAATGAAAAACTGTTTTTT. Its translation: CASSFSSGRINEKLFF.

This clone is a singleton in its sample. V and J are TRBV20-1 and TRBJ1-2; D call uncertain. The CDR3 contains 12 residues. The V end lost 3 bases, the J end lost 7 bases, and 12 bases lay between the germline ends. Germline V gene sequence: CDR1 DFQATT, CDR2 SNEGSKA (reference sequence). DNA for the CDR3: TGCAGTGCTAGTCCCGTCGAAAGTGGCTACACCTTC. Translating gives CSASPVESGYTF.

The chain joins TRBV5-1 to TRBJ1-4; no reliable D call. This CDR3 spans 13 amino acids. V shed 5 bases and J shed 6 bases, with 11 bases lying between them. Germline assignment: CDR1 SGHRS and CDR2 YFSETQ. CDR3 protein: CASREVGYEKLFF. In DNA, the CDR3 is TGCGCCAGCAGAGAAGTAGGTTATGAAAAACTGTTTTTT.

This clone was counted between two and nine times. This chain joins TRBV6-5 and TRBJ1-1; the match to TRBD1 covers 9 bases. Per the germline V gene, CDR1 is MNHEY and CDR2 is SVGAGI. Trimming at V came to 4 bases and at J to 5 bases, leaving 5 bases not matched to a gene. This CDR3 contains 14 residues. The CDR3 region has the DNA TGTGCCAGCAGTTTCACAGGGGGCGGGACTGAAGCTTTCTTT. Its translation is CASSFTGGGTEAFF.

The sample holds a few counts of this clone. In nucleotides, the CDR3 is TGTGCCAGCAGCCTCCTCAAGGACGTCGGAAACACCATATATTTT. Protein product: CASSLLKDVGNTIYF. This sequence joins TRBV7-8 and TRBJ1-3; D ambiguous. The CDR3 has 15 residues. Germline CDR1 and CDR2: SGHVS and FQNEAQ. Trimming stripped 5 bases from V and 4 bases from J, with 15 bases between.

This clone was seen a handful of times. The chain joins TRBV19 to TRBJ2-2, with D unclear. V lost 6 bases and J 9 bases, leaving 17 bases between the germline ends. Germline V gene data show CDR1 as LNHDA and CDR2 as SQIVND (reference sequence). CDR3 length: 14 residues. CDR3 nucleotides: TGTGCCAGTAGACCCGACGGCTTCGGAAGGGAGCTGTTTTTT. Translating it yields CASRPDGFGRELFF.